Sequencing of this T cell receptor (beta chain) was carried out in a study of identical twins. TCRdb recomputed calls from the 5' RACE reads with MiXCR, one row per CDR3 protein. The data hold 500,000 to 600,000 distinct CDR3 sequences, with 22% observed a single time. Turning to this clonotype: The antigen remains undetermined.

Study results and limitations: Models, which agreed with sharing between unrelated individuals, nonetheless underestimated the out-of-frame TCR alpha sharing seen in monozygotic twins.

This same sample was also part of a study on T cells expressing NK-cell markers. That paper adds: Repertoire data for TCR beta were derived from sorted T cells (CD3+CD56+NKG2C+, CD3+CD56+NKG2C- and CD3+CD56-NKG2C+). Dominant NKG2C+ clonotype frequencies of roughly 1.0-7.5% of CD8+ T cells were measured in more than 5 donors. Similarly, these clonotypes led the CD3+CD56-NKG2C+ fraction as well in a few donors.

Material for sequencing was CD4+ T cells sorted from blood. The TCR was taken from a woman between 18 and 30 years old in good health.

The CDR3 sequence is CASSYRGRGGNQPQHF. CDR3 in DNA: TGTGCCAGCAGTTACCGGGGCCGTGGAGGCAATCAGCCCCAGCATTTT. The J gene is TRBJ1-5, the V gene TRBV6-2 or TRBV6-3, with D tentatively TRBD1 (5 bases). The CDR3 covers 16 residues. Germline V lookup: CDR1 MNHEY, CDR2 SVGEGT. Trimming cost V 2 bases and J 2 bases, with 13 bases left between them.